Here is one TCR beta chain with its context. V was pared by 0 bases and J by 1 base, with 16 bases between. The CDR3 totals 17 residues. The germline gives CDR1 SGHNT, CDR2 YYREEE (reference sequence). This sample is drawn from a study of T cells in tumors after PD-1 blockade. TCRdb's copy holds only in-frame clones and misses some; the assay was immunoSEQ multiplex PCR. The sample yields about 59,000 clones, about 80% seen once. The specimen was PBMCs, collected before anti-PD-1 treatment. The rearrangement joins TRBV5-4 to TRBJ2-5; possible D gene TRBD2, 7 bases. The TCR originated in a human donor with basal cell carcinoma. The CDR3 DNA reads as TGTGCCAGCAGCTTGGGTTGGGGGGGCGCACCCCAAGAGACCCAGTACTTC. Its protein is CASSLGWGGAPQETQYF.